The 19 T cell receptor beta chains below come from one sample, sequenced in a study of T cell clonality in common variable immunodeficiency (dated by TCRdb to 2015 to 2017). The library was produced with the immunoSEQ multiplex PCR assay. This is the immuneACCESS table as TCRdb keeps it, with only in-frame sequences that have V and J called. A part of the clones is gone; compared with another copy, unresolved V genes explain less than half, and the rest is unexplained. Here the sample lists 45,000 to 60,000 clones, none seen once only. Together, the top ten hold about 6.5% of the sample. The sample taken for sequencing was peripheral blood mononuclear cells. These receptor sequences come from a person aged 18 to 75 in good health.

This clone was observed many times. The DNA ends 3 residues before the CDR3 does, and the rest of the CDR3 is filled in from the germline J gene. The chain recombines TRBV5-4 with TRBJ2-4; D gene uncertain. V was clipped by 5 bases and J by 3 bases, with 12 bases between them. Germline assignment: CDR1 SGHNT and CDR2 YYREEE (reference sequence). The CDR3 has 14 residues. The part of the CDR3 DNA that was read is TGTGCCAGCAGTCCAGATCCAAACAAAAACATT. The encoded protein is CASSPDPNKNI. The CDR3 reads in full as CASSPDPNKNIQYF.

Many counts were recorded for this clone. The read terminates 3 residues before the CDR3 end, so the remaining end is supplied by the germline J gene. This chain joins TRBV10-3 and TRBJ2-1; D not certain. The CDR3 extends over 13 amino acids. The V end lost 3 bases, the J end lost 3 bases, and 6 bases lay between the germline ends. Germline CDR1 and CDR2: ENHRY and SYGVKD. CDR3 DNA (partial): TGTGCCATCAGTGATGACAACTACAATGAG. It codes for CAISDDNYNE. The entire CDR3 reads CAISDDNYNEQFF.

This clone was seen repeatedly, ten times or more. The missing CDR3 end, 3 residues past where the read stops, is filled in from the germline J gene. The chain employs TRBV12-3 or TRBV12-4 and TRBJ2-5; TRBD2 is a possible D gene (7 bases). Deletions cut 6 bases from V and 5 bases from J, with 16 bases between. The CDR3 runs 14 residues. The DNA read from the CDR3 is TGTGCCAGCAGCGGGACGGGGGGCGGGGAGACC. Residues: CASSGTGGGET. The full CDR3 protein reads CASSGTGGGETQYF.

This clone was seen repeatedly, ten times or more. Partial CDR3 DNA: TGTGCCAGCAGGCCCGGGACAACTAGCACAGATACG. It translates to CASRPGTTSTDT. From start to end, the CDR3 is CASRPGTTSTDTQYF. The V call is TRBV2, the J call TRBJ2-3; D may be TRBD1 (6 bases). The read terminates 3 residues before the CDR3 end, so the remaining end is supplied by the germline J gene. There are 15 residues in the CDR3. The germline V and J ends were trimmed by 6 bases and 0 bases, with 13 bases remaining between them. CDR1 and CDR2 (germline): SNHLY, FYNNEI.

This clone was found many times. The read ends 3 residues early relative to the CDR3; the germline J gene fills the gap. J is TRBJ1-1 and V is TRBV7-2; D is unresolved. Germline V gives CDR1 SGHTA, CDR2 FQGNSA. The CDR3 sequence is 12 residues long. The CDR3 bases that were read are TGTGCCAGCTCACTTTCAGGAATTGGA. Its translation is CASSLSGIG. The complete CDR3 protein is CASSLSGIGAFF.

This clone has just a few counts. Coverage ceases 3 residues before the CDR3 finishes, and the germline J gene fills in the end. The V call is TRBV5-1, the J call TRBJ1-3, with D possibly matching TRBD1 (6 bases). The CDR3 loop spans 14 amino acids. V was pared by 1 base and J by 4 bases, with 9 bases between. The V gene's germline CDR1 is SGHRS and CDR2 YFSETQ. The CDR3 here is CASSLTGTGNTIYF. The part of the CDR3 DNA that was read is TGCGCCAGCAGCTTGACAGGGACAGGAAACACC.

This clone was seen ten or more times. Read coverage stops 3 residues before the CDR3 terminus; the germline J gene supplies the remainder. The chain joins TRBV20-1 to TRBJ1-5, with 9 bases matching TRBD1. The CDR3 loop spans 14 amino acids. CDR1 is DFQATT, CDR2 SNEGSKA, per germline (reference sequence). Trimming removed 4 bases from V and 4 bases from J; junction bases left unmatched: 5. The CDR3 DNA, read in part, is TGCAGTGCTATTAAGGACAGGGGTAATCAGCCC. It codes for CSAIKDRGNQP. The entire CDR3 sequence reads CSAIKDRGNQPQHF.

This clone was seen ten or more times. With the read ending 3 residues before the CDR3 end, the germline J gene is used to fill in that end. The J gene is TRBJ1-2, the V gene TRBV5-6, with D maybe TRBD1 (6 bases). The CDR3 contains 14 residues. V was trimmed by 2 bases and J by 5 bases, leaving 13 bases between them. Per germline, CDR1 SGHDT and CDR2 YYEEEE. The sequenced part of the CDR3 DNA is TGTGCCAGCAGCTTAAGAAGAGACAGGTATGGC. Translated: CASSLRRDRYG. The complete CDR3 protein is CASSLRRDRYGYTF.

This clone was found many times. The read falls 3 residues short of the CDR3 end, and the missing part is taken from the germline J gene. J is TRBJ1-2 and V is TRBV4-2; no definite D call. The V gene's germline CDR1 is LGHNA and CDR2 YNFKEQ. The CDR3 loop spans 16 amino acids. The CDR3 sequence is CAPKTKVGNRQETYTF. The DNA read from the CDR3 is TGTGCCCCCAAGACAAAAGTTGGTAATAGACAAGAGACC.

This clone was recorded many times. The CDR3 loop reads CARNRGRVGELFF. The DNA read from the CDR3 is TGTGCCAGGAACAGGGGGCGGGTCGGGGAG. The chain links TRBV6-4 to TRBJ2-2, with 9 bases that match TRBD1. The read falls 3 residues short of the CDR3 end, and the missing part is taken from the germline J gene. The CDR3 consists of 13 residues. Per the germline V gene, CDR1 is MRHNA and CDR2 is SNTAGT. V trimming: 9 bases; J trimming: 7 bases; junction bases outside the gene matches: 6.

In its sample, this clone was seen many times. The read halts 3 residues ahead of the CDR3 end, with the missing end drawn from the germline J gene. V gene TRBV6-1 combines with J gene TRBJ2-1, with a possible D match to TRBD2 (7 bases). Germline CDR1 MNHNS, CDR2 SASEGT. The CDR3 is 15 residues long. Trimming took 3 bases from V and 4 from J, leaving 13 bases between them. The CDR3 bases that were read are TGTGCCAGCAGTGAGGGGGGGGGCCAGTACAATGAG. Its protein product is CASSEGGGQYNE. The CDR3, in full, reads CASSEGGGQYNEQFF.

This clone was recorded at least ten times. The read comes to an end 3 residues before the CDR3 does, leaving the germline J gene to fill in the end. This rearrangement joins TRBV11-2 to TRBJ1-2; D remains unclear. The germline V gene encodes CDR1 SGHAT and CDR2 FQNNGV. Between the trimmed V and J ends, which lost 2 bases and 3 bases, there was a span of 7 bases. The CDR3 sequence is 13 residues long. CDR3 loop: CASSLPLYYGYTF. The sequenced CDR3 bases are TGTGCCAGCAGCTTACCCCTGTACTATGGC.

The sample holds many counts of this clone. Coverage ceases 3 residues before the CDR3 finishes, and the germline J gene fills in the end. The chain links TRBV2 to TRBJ1-1; 8 bases are shared with TRBD1. The CDR3 spans 11 residues. Germline values: CDR1 SNHLY, CDR2 FYNNEI. The part of the CDR3 DNA that was read is TGTGCCAGCACCGGGGACAGGGAA. Its protein is CASTGDRE. The full CDR3 protein reads CASTGDREAFF.

This clone was seen at least ten times. The CDR3 loop reads CASSLMAVNEQFF. Incomplete CDR3 DNA: TGTGCCAGCAGCTTGATGGCAGTCAATGAG. V is TRBV5-6 and J is TRBJ2-1, with D unclear. The read terminates 3 residues ahead of where the CDR3 ends, so the germline J gene completes it. CDR1 is SGHDT, CDR2 YYEEEE, per germline. Deletions cut 1 base from V and 6 bases from J, with 8 bases between. This CDR3 spans 13 amino acids.

This clone was seen many times. The CDR3 end is not reached by the read, which stops 3 residues before it; the germline J gene fills it in. The chain employs TRBV19 and TRBJ2-1; D is perhaps TRBD2 (5 bases). Germline CDR1 and CDR2: LNHDA and SQIVND (reference sequence). The CDR3 loop spans 13 amino acids. Trimming left V 3 bases short and J 8 bases short, with 11 bases between. The CDR3 is CASSILEGHEQFF. The sequenced part of the CDR3 DNA is TGTGCCAGTAGTATCCTCGAGGGCCATGAG.

This clone was picked up many times. The read is 3 residues too short to cover the CDR3 end, so that end is filled in from the germline J gene. This chain connects TRBV7-9 to TRBJ2-1, with D uncertain. Germline V gene sequence: CDR1 SEHNR, CDR2 FQNEAQ (reference sequence). The V end was cut by 4 bases, the J end by 0 bases, with 4 bases between. The CDR3 has 13 residues. The CDR3 reads CASSSSSYNEQFF. CDR3 DNA, as far as it was read: TGTGCCAGCAGCTCCAGCTCCTACAATGAG.

In regard to this clone: The CDR3 is cut off 3 residues early in the read; its end comes from the germline J gene. The chain has TRBV2 and TRBJ1-4, with 7 bases identical to TRBD1. V lost 7 bases to trimming and J lost 5 bases; unmatched junction nucleotides: 7. The V gene's germline CDR1 is SNHLY and CDR2 FYNNEI. The CDR3 loop spans 14 amino acids. This chain's CDR3 is CASTIFRGNEKLFF. CDR3 DNA, as far as it was read: TGTGCCAGCACAATATTCAGGGGGAATGAAAAA. Full variable domain (missing parts from reference TRBV2 and TRBJ1-4): EPEVTQTPSHQVTQMGQEVILRCVPISNHLYFYWYRQILGQKVEFLVSFYNNEISEKSEIFDDQFSVERPDGSNFTLKIRSTKLEDSAMYFCASTIFRGNEKLFFGSGTQLSVL.

In this sample, this clone turned up many times. The CDR3 spells CASSLRDYLYYEQYF. The part of the CDR3 DNA that was read is TGTGCCAGCAGCCTTCGGGACTACCTCTACTACGAG. The chain couples TRBV13 to TRBJ2-7, with 7 bases fitting TRBD2. The read comes to an end 3 residues before the CDR3 does, leaving the germline J gene to fill in the end. CDR1 PRHDT and CDR2 FYEKMQ come from the germline V gene (reference sequence). Germline trimming cut 5 bases from V and 3 bases from J; bases unmatched to any gene: 10. The CDR3 covers 15 residues.

Concerning this clone: The CDR3 end lies 3 residues beyond the end of the read and is filled in from the germline J gene. This sequence joins TRBV7-9 and TRBJ2-7; no clear D gene. V was cut by 3 bases and J by 5 bases, with 14 bases left in between. From germline, CDR1 is SEHNR and CDR2 FQNEAQ (reference sequence). This CDR3 contains 14 residues. CDR3 residues: CASSFTGGVNEQYF. CDR3 bases read: TGTGCCAGCAGCTTCACGGGTGGTGTCAACGAG.